The clone carrying this TCR beta chain has a handful of counts. Trimming took off 3 bases at V and 3 bases at J, with 15 bases between the two ends. Germline values: CDR1 SGHTA, CDR2 FQGNSA. The CDR3 spans 15 residues. TCRdb fed the RT-PCR reads into MiXCR, producing one record per CDR3 protein. The repertoire includes about 680,000 distinct CDR3 sequences, over 12% of them detected once, and 3% to 4.5% sits in the top ten. The sample comprised memory CD4+ T cells from blood. The chain recombines TRBV7-2 with TRBJ2-7, with D tentatively TRBD1 (6 bases). The sequence was collected from a female donor in good health, serving as a healthy control. The CDR3 DNA follows: TGTGCCAGCAGCTTGGCCAGGGGTCCCTTCTACGAGCAGTACTTC. Protein sequence: CASSLARGPFYEQYF.